The 4 T cell receptor beta chains given below trace back to one sample, sequenced in a study of post-analysis software for immune sequencing data. Unique-molecular-identifier-tagged TCR beta cDNA libraries were used. TCRdb re-called the PCR reads with MiXCR, one entry per CDR3 protein. This table holds approximately 690,000 distinct CDR3 sequences, 55% to 60% found once. Study-level findings and limits: Four to six TRBV segments were more frequent in patients than controls; TRBV5-6, TRBV5-1 and TRBV20-1 belonged to this group.

These receptors' targets are unknown. The sequenced sample consisted of blood. The receptors derive from a girl aged 2 to 9 with multiple sclerosis.

The rearrangement links TRBV7-9 to TRBJ1-1; the D is unclear. The germline CDR1 and CDR2 sequences are SEHNR and FQNEAQ (reference sequence). There are 12 residues in the CDR3. The ends were cut back, 5 bases at V and 3 bases at J, with 7 bases in the middle. The CDR3 coding sequence is TGTGCCAGCAGCCTCGATCACACTGAAGCTTTCTTT. Translation: CASSLDHTEAFF.

The chain employs TRBV7-9 and TRBJ2-5; the D gene is possibly TRBD2 (6 bases). Germline V gene lookup returns CDR1 SEHNR and CDR2 FQNEAQ (reference sequence). The CDR3 covers 16 residues. The V gene lost 1 base and the J gene lost 4 bases, with 16 bases spanning the gap. The CDR3 reads CASSLVAGQGGETQYF. DNA for the CDR3: TGTGCCAGCAGCTTAGTGGCCGGGCAGGGAGGAGAGACCCAGTACTTC.

The V and J genes are TRBV7-8 and TRBJ2-7, with unresolved D. This CDR3 is 13 amino acids long. The V end was cut by 4 bases, the J end by 0 bases, with 7 bases between. CDR1 is SGHVS and CDR2 is FQNEAQ in the germline V gene. CDR3 protein: CASSSYSSYEQYF. CDR3 DNA sequence: TGTGCCAGCAGCTCCTATAGCTCCTACGAGCAGTACTTC.

The chain is built from TRBV20-1 and TRBJ2-7; D might be TRBD2 (5 bases). Trimming took 4 bases from V and 12 from J, leaving 31 bases between them. Looked up from germline, CDR1 is DFQATT and CDR2 is SNEGSKA (reference sequence). This CDR3 comprises 16 residues. The CDR3 here is CSATPRNPGERTYLYF. Written as DNA, the CDR3 is TGCAGTGCTACCCCGAGAAATCCAGGCGAGAGGACTTATCTGTACTTC.